Each of the 15 T cell receptor beta chains below was sequenced from the same sample in a study of T cells after yellow fever vaccination. TCRdb independently ran MiXCR on the 5' RACE reads; one entry per CDR3 protein. The sample yields around 340,000 distinct CDR3 sequences, 8.7% seen once. Sequencing used PBMCs, obtained on the day of the first yellow fever vaccination. The receptor set was obtained from a man aged 18 to 30 who received the YFV17D yellow fever vaccine.

The chain couples TRBV11-2 to TRBJ2-5; the D gene could be TRBD1 or TRBD2 (6 bases each). This CDR3 has 17 residues. Germline V gene sequence: CDR1 SGHAT, CDR2 FQNNGV. The V and J ends lost 0 bases and 1 base respectively, with 15 bases between them. CDR3 region: CASSLDRGGLSQETQYF. The CDR3 DNA sequence: TGTGCCAGCAGCTTAGATCGAGGGGGGCTATCCCAAGAGACCCAGTACTTC. The full variable domain, rest sourced from reference TRBV11-2 and TRBJ2-5, is EAGVAQSPRYKIIEKRQSVAFWCNPISGHATLYWYQQILGQGPKLLIQFQNNGVVDDSQLPKDRFSAERLKGVDSTLKIQPAKLEDSAVYLCASSLDRGGLSQETQYFGPGTRLLVL.

This clonotype was found a few times. This rearrangement joins TRBV2 to TRBJ2-1; D is uncertain. The germline CDR1 and CDR2 sequences are SNHLY and FYNNEI. The CDR3 contains 16 residues. Between the trimmed V and J ends, which lost 6 bases and 0 bases, there was a span of 15 bases. Here the CDR3 reads CASRGLLRSSYNEQFF. The CDR3 bases are TGTGCCAGCAGAGGTCTCCTTCGGAGCTCCTACAATGAGCAGTTCTTC.

The chain couples TRBV12-3 or TRBV12-4 to TRBJ1-5, with 8 bases identical to TRBD1. V lost 5 bases to trimming and J lost 9 bases; unmatched junction nucleotides: 9. This CDR3 is built from 14 residues. This CDR3 reads CASSRDRSIPPQHF. The CDR3 bases are TGTGCCAGCAGTCGGGACAGGTCTATCCCGCCCCAGCATTTT.

The chain couples TRBV7-3 to TRBJ1-1; perhaps TRBD1 as D (5 bases). The V and J ends lost 5 bases and 4 bases respectively, with 11 bases between them. The CDR3 extends over 13 amino acids. The germline V gene has CDR1 SGHTA and CDR2 FQGTGA. This CDR3 is CASSPRDGTEAFF. For the CDR3, the DNA is TGTGCCAGCAGCCCCAGGGACGGCACTGAAGCTTTCTTT.

V and J are TRBV12-5 and TRBJ2-2; D is unresolved. V was trimmed by 3 bases and J by 4 bases, leaving 15 bases between them. The CDR3 is 16 amino acids. The germline V gene encodes CDR1 LGHNT and CDR2 FRNRAP. Written as DNA, the CDR3 is TGTGCTAGTGGTTTACAGCCTTCCAGTTGCACCGGGGAGCTGTTTTTT. Amino acid sequence: CASGLQPSSCTGELFF.

This clonotype was seen a few times. The chain recombines TRBV5-4 with TRBJ1-3, with D unclear. Deletions cut 1 base from V and 0 bases from J, with 8 bases between. Germline assignment: CDR1 SGHNT and CDR2 YYREEE (reference sequence). CDR3 length equals 15 residues. The CDR3 loop is CASSLYRGSGNTIYF. The CDR3 coding sequence is TGTGCCAGCAGCTTGTATCGCGGCTCTGGAAACACCATATATTTT.

This clonotype was counted a few times. This sequence joins TRBV7-2 and TRBJ2-7; D is ambiguous. Germline CDR1 and CDR2: SGHTA and FQGNSA. V lost 1 base, J lost 4 bases, and 11 bases lay in between. This CDR3 comprises 14 residues. In nucleotides, the CDR3 is TGTGCCAGCAGCTTAGGGGTCCTTCAATACGAGCAGTACGTC. This sequence encodes CASSLGVLQYEQYV.

There are many counts of this clonotype. The chain couples TRBV7-2 to TRBJ2-3, with D possibly being TRBD2 (6 bases). Germline CDR1 SGHTA, CDR2 FQGNSA. The V end was cut by 6 bases, the J end by 6 bases, with 13 bases between. The CDR3 covers 13 residues. CDR3 amino acids: CASRWEDWDTQYF. As DNA, the CDR3 is TGTGCCAGCAGATGGGAGGATTGGGATACGCAGTATTTT.

In its sample, this clonotype was seen a few times. The CDR3 nucleotides are TGTGCCAGCAGTTTGGGGGGTGTCGGTACGCAGTATTTT. This encodes CASSLGGVGTQYF. The chain has TRBV12-3 or TRBV12-4 and TRBJ2-3; a possible D gene is TRBD2 (6 bases). This CDR3 has 13 residues. V lost 3 bases and J lost 8, with 12 bases in between.

The chain joins TRBV7-2 to TRBJ2-1, with a tentative D call TRBD2 (6 bases). This CDR3 contains 13 residues. Germline V gene data show CDR1 as SGHTA and CDR2 as FQGNSA. Trimming removed 5 bases from V and 3 bases from J, with 8 bases in between. In nucleotides, the CDR3 is TGTGCCAGCAGCGGGACTCTCTACAATGAGCAGTTCTTC. Its translation is CASSGTLYNEQFF.

This clonotype was observed at least ten times. The J gene is TRBJ1-6, the V gene TRBV4-3; D remains unclear. Trimming shortened V by 0 bases and J by 6 bases, and 9 bases separated the two germline ends. The CDR3 runs 15 residues. Germline CDR1 and CDR2: LGHNA and YSLEER. This CDR3 is CASSQERGSNSPLHF. The CDR3 nucleotides read TGCGCCAGCAGCCAAGAGCGGGGAAGTAATTCACCCCTCCACTTT.

V and J are TRBV5-1 and TRBJ2-1, with D unclear. The V and J ends lost 4 bases and 4 bases respectively, with 21 bases between them. Germline CDR1 is SGHRS and CDR2 is YFSETQ. This CDR3 comprises 17 residues. CDR3 protein: CASSSFLSTAIYNEQFF. In DNA, the CDR3 is TGCGCCAGCAGCAGCTTTCTCTCCACAGCGATTTACAATGAGCAGTTCTTC.

This clonotype was counted ten times or more. The V gene is TRBV5-1, the J gene TRBJ2-1, with 10 bases that match TRBD1. There are 14 residues in the CDR3. With 5 bases clipped from V and 6 bases from J, the junction kept 5 bases outside the gene matches. The germline gives CDR1 SGHRS, CDR2 YFSETQ. The CDR3 DNA reads as TGCGCCAGCAGTACCGGGACAGGGGTCAATGAGCAGTTCTTC. It encodes CASSTGTGVNEQFF.

This clonotype was seen a handful of times. This chain uses TRBV27 with TRBJ2-7; 8 nucleotides match TRBD1. The V gene end was trimmed by 5 bases and the J gene end by 6 bases; junction bases not matched to a gene: 6. Germline V lookup: CDR1 MNHEY, CDR2 SMNVEV (reference sequence). This CDR3 contains 13 residues. The CDR3 bases are TGTGCCAGCAGTATGCAGGGGGCGGGCGAGCAGTACGTC. Translating gives CASSMQGAGEQYV.

This CDR3 reads CASSKPRTEAFF. CDR3 bases: TGTGCCAGCAGCAAACCTCGCACGGAAGCTTTCTTT. The chain joins TRBV7-8 to TRBJ1-1; the D is unclear. Per germline, CDR1 SGHVS and CDR2 FQNEAQ. Between the trimmed V and J ends, which lost 5 bases and 8 bases, there was a span of 12 bases. The CDR3 totals 12 residues.